The 18 T cell receptor beta chains presented below share a single source sample, sequenced in a study of OX40 agonist ivuxolimab in advanced cancers. Receptors were amplified or captured by the immunoSEQ multiplex PCR assay. TCRdb holds this immuneACCESS table with in-frame rearrangements only. Some clones are missing; in checked studies, unresolved V genes explain under half, and the rest has no known cause. The sample yields roughly 54,000 clones; about four fifths were counted once. Approximately 1.2% of the sample is held by the ten biggest clonotypes. Sequencing used CD4+ or CD8+ T cells sorted from blood, obtained in a trial of the OX40 agonist ivuxolimab. These receptor sequences come from an adult with an advanced solid tumor such as melanoma, head and neck, liver or kidney cancer.

The V call is TRBV5-1, the J call TRBJ2-1; 9 bases fit TRBD2. The CDR3 runs 15 residues. J was trimmed by 7 bases and V by 3 bases; bases with no gene match: 8. The germline V gene has CDR1 SGHRS and CDR2 YFSETQ. The CDR3 loop is CASSWREGAGNEQFF. CDR3 bases: TGCGCCAGCAGCTGGCGGGAGGGGGCGGGAAATGAGCAGTTCTTC.

The chain carries TRBV16 and TRBJ2-7; D is undetermined. The V end lost 3 bases, the J end lost 6 bases, and 9 bases lay between the germline ends. The CDR3 is made up of 12 amino acids. CDR1 KGHSY and CDR2 FQNENV come from the germline V gene. Written as DNA, the CDR3 is TGTGCCAGCAGCCACGGACCGGGCGAGCAGTACTTC. Amino acid sequence: CASSHGPGEQYF.

This chain joins TRBV19 and TRBJ1-3; D is unclear. The germline CDR1 and CDR2 sequences are LNHDA and SQIVND (reference sequence). Trimming left V 3 bases short and J 4 bases short, with 10 bases between. The CDR3 loop spans 14 amino acids. The CDR3 nucleotides read TGTGCCAGTAGTATGACGGACCTAGGAAACACCATATATTTT. As protein: CASSMTDLGNTIYF.

The chain uses TRBV6-1 and TRBJ2-7; TRBD2 matches 11 bases. The CDR3 has 14 amino acids. The trim removed 5 bases at V and 5 bases at J, leaving 5 bases unmatched. CDR1 is MNHNS and CDR2 is SASEGT in the germline V gene. DNA for the CDR3: TGTGCCAGCAGTAGACTAGCGGGGATCCACGAGCAGTACTTC. This sequence encodes CASSRLAGIHEQYF.

The chain employs TRBV19 and TRBJ2-7, with a weak D call TRBD1 (6 bases). Deletions cut 3 bases from V and 0 bases from J, with 6 bases between. The length of the CDR3 is 13 residues. Germline values: CDR1 LNHDA, CDR2 SQIVND (reference sequence). The CDR3 loop reads CASSMDSSYEQYF. For the CDR3, the DNA is TGTGCCAGTAGTATGGACAGCTCCTACGAGCAGTACTTC. Filled out from reference TRBV19 and TRBJ2-7, the complete variable domain reads DGGITQSPKYLFRKEGQNVTLSCEQNLNHDAMYWYRQDPGQGLRLIYYSQIVNDFQKGDIAEGYSVSREKKESFPLTVTSAQKNPTAFYLCASSMDSSYEQYFGPGTRLTVT.

V gene TRBV7-9 combines with J gene TRBJ2-1; 8 bases agree with TRBD1. CDR3 length: 14 amino acids. Germline lookup yields CDR1 SEHNR and CDR2 FQNEAQ (reference sequence). V was clipped by 5 bases and J by 7 bases; unmatched bases: 7. The CDR3 reads CASSLGQGVNEQFF. CDR3 nucleotide sequence: TGTGCCAGCAGCCTCGGACAGGGAGTGAATGAGCAGTTCTTC. Complete variable domain (other parts from reference TRBV7-9 and TRBJ2-1): DTGVSQNPRHKITKRGQNVTFRCDPISEHNRLYWYRQTLGQGPEFLTYFQNEAQLEKSRLLSDRFSAERPKGSFSTLEIQRTEQGDSAMYLCASSLGQGVNEQFFGPGTRLTVL.

The V gene is TRBV10-3, the J gene TRBJ2-1, with D uncertain. CDR1 and CDR2 (germline): ENHRY, SYGVKD. V dropped 0 bases and J dropped 4 bases, with 7 bases sitting between them. This CDR3 region has 14 residues. CDR3 region: CAISESGSYNEQFF. The CDR3 DNA sequence: TGTGCCATCAGTGAGTCGGGATCTTACAATGAGCAGTTCTTC.

This clone is a singleton in its sample. This chain uses TRBV28 with TRBJ1-5; D not certain. Germline V gene data show CDR1 as MDHEN and CDR2 as SYDVKM. The CDR3 loop spans 13 amino acids. V dropped 8 bases and J dropped 7 bases, with 15 bases sitting between them. CDR3 sequence (DNA): TGTGCCAGCTACCCCTCGGACGGGCAGCCCCAGCATTTT. Its translation is CASYPSDGQPQHF. The variable domain in full, completed from reference TRBV28 and TRBJ1-5, reads DVKVTQSSRYLVKRTGEKVFLECVQDMDHENMFWYRQDPGLGLRLIYFSYDVKMKEKGDIPEGYSVSREKKERFSLILESASTNQTSMYLCASYPSDGQPQHFGDGTRLSIL.

This clone was detected only a few times. The chain combines TRBV4-1 with TRBJ2-2, with unresolved D. V was clipped by 0 bases and J by 0 bases, with 5 bases between them. The CDR3 spans 15 residues. Germline V gives CDR1 MGHRA, CDR2 YSYEKL. DNA of the CDR3: TGCGCCAGCAGCCAAGATTGGGCGAACACCGGGGAGCTGTTTTTT. Translated: CASSQDWANTGELFF.

This clone appeared once. The chain joins TRBV2 to TRBJ1-5; D is possibly TRBD1 (6 bases). The V and J ends lost 6 bases and 11 bases respectively, with 23 bases between them. The CDR3 contains 15 residues. Per germline, CDR1 SNHLY and CDR2 FYNNEI. The CDR3 DNA follows: TGTGCCAGCAGCCTCCGGGCAGGGGAAAGTGGAGCCCAGCATTTT. Its protein is CASSLRAGESGAQHF.

The chain combines TRBV7-8 with TRBJ2-3; D might be TRBD1 or TRBD2, each matching 5 bases. CDR1 and CDR2 from the germline V gene are SGHVS and FQNEAQ. The CDR3 is 11 amino acids. V was clipped by 11 bases and J by 8 bases, with 14 bases between them. The CDR3 region has the DNA TGTGCCGTAAAAGGGGAGACTACGCAGTATTTT. Translation gives CAVKGETTQYF.

V and J are TRBV4-1 and TRBJ1-4; TRBD1 might be the D (5 bases). The germline V gene encodes CDR1 MGHRA and CDR2 YSYEKL. The CDR3 runs 15 residues. V lost 0 bases, J lost 7 bases, and 12 bases lay in between. The CDR3 DNA is TGCGCCAGCAGCCAAGACGGGGGGTTCGGTGAAAAACTGTTTTTT. It encodes CASSQDGGFGEKLFF.

This clone has just one count. The rearrangement links TRBV6-1 to TRBJ2-5, with D hard to call. The germline V gene encodes CDR1 MNHNS and CDR2 SASEGT. The CDR3 loop spans 13 amino acids. The ends were cut back, 2 bases at V and 6 bases at J, with 10 bases in the middle. CDR3 in amino acids: CASSERAWKTQYF. The CDR3 nucleotides read TGTGCCAGCAGTGAAAGGGCCTGGAAGACCCAGTACTTC.

The chain combines TRBV18 with TRBJ2-1; 10 nucleotides align to TRBD2. V lost 5 bases to trimming and J lost 3 bases; unmatched junction nucleotides: 4. Germline values: CDR1 KGHSH, CDR2 LQKENI. The CDR3 is made up of 15 amino acids. This CDR3 is CASSSGRVIYNEQFF. CDR3 sequence (DNA): TGTGCCAGCTCAAGCGGGAGGGTCATCTACAATGAGCAGTTCTTC.

J is TRBJ1-5 and V is TRBV6-5, with D unresolved. Germline V gives CDR1 MNHEY, CDR2 SVGAGI. V was trimmed by 4 bases and J by 0 bases, leaving 13 bases between them. The CDR3 has 16 residues. The CDR3 is CASSSVVGHSNQPQHF. DNA of the CDR3: TGTGCCAGCAGTTCGGTAGTCGGGCATAGCAATCAGCCCCAGCATTTT.

The rearrangement uses TRBV19 and TRBJ2-3, with a possible D match to TRBD2 (5 bases). The CDR3 contains 14 residues. Trimming pared 5 bases from V and 5 bases from J, leaving 14 bases between. Germline V gives CDR1 LNHDA, CDR2 SQIVND (reference sequence). The DNA of the CDR3 is TGTGCCAGTAGTCTCCCGGGGTTAGGAGATACGCAGTATTTT. It yields the protein CASSLPGLGDTQYF.

The chain links TRBV28 to TRBJ1-1; D call uncertain. The CDR3 length is 15 residues. V dropped 2 bases and J dropped 0 bases, with 10 bases sitting between them. The germline CDR1 and CDR2 sequences are MDHEN and SYDVKM. For the CDR3, the DNA is TGTGCCAGCAGTTTAGTCCCTAACTTGAACACTGAAGCTTTCTTT. This encodes CASSLVPNLNTEAFF. The variable domain in full, with the rest retrieved from reference TRBV28 and TRBJ1-1, is DVKVTQSSRYLVKRTGEKVFLECVQDMDHENMFWYRQDPGLGLRLIYFSYDVKMKEKGDIPEGYSVSREKKERFSLILESASTNQTSMYLCASSLVPNLNTEAFFGQGTRLTVV.

The V call is TRBV7-9, the J call TRBJ1-1; D uncertain. The V gene's germline CDR1 is SEHNR and CDR2 FQNEAQ (reference sequence). Trimming removed 3 bases from V and 3 bases from J, with 8 bases in between. This CDR3 is built from 13 residues. For the CDR3, the DNA is TGTGCCAGCAGCTTTGAAAGGGACACTGAAGCTTTCTTT. It translates to CASSFERDTEAFF.